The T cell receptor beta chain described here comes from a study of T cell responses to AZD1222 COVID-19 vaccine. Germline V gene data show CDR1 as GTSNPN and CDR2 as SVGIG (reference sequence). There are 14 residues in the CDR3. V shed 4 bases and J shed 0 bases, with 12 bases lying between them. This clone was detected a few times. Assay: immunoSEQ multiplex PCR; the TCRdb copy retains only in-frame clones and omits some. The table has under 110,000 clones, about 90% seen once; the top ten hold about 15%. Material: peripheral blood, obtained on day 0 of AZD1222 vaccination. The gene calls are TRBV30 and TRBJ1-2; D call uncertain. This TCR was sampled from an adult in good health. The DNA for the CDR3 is TGTGCCTGGACCGCTGCGGCTACTAACTATGGCTACACCTTC. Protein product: CAWTAAATNYGYTF.